This T cell receptor (beta chain) was documented in a study of blood T cells in healthy people across ages. Peripheral blood was drawn, approximately 10 milliliters per donor. The second PCR ran roughly 6 to 11 cycles with a sample-barcoded 5' primer and J-beta primers. Every cDNA molecule bore a tag from a template-switch adaptor containing 12 random nucleotides. TCRdb used MiXCR to reprocess the 5' RACE reads, holding one entry per CDR3 protein. The table lists approximately 350,000 distinct CDR3 sequences, about 49% of them singletons, with approximately 51% in the top ten. General study findings and limits: Getting older went along with TCR beta diversity per million T cells dropping roughly linearly.

Unmatched junction bases numbered 5, after V lost 6 bases and J lost 3 bases. Germline CDR1 DFQATT, CDR2 SNEGSKA (reference sequence). CDR3 length: 13 residues. On this clonotype itself: Its specificity is unknown.

This TCR came from a man aged 55 to 70 in good health. Sequencing was carried out using blood. The chain employs TRBV20-1 and TRBJ2-1, with 7 bases fitting TRBD2. In DNA form, the CDR3 reads TGCAGTGCCCCCCGCGGGGGCTACAATGAGCAGTTCTTC. It yields the protein CSAPRGGYNEQFF.